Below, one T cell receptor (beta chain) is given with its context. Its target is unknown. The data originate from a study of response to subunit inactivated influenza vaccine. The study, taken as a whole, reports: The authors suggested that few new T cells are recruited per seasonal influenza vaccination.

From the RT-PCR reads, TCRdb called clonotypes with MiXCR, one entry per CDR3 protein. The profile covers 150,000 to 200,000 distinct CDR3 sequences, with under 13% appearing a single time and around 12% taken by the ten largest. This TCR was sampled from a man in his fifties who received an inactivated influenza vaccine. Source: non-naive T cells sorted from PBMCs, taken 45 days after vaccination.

The CDR3 DNA follows: TGTGCCAGCAGCTTAGACAGGGTACTTTTGTGGAACACCGGGGAGCTGTTTTTT. This encodes CASSLDRVLLWNTGELFF. The J gene is TRBJ2-2, the V gene TRBV11-1; tentatively, D is TRBD1 (6 bases). The CDR3 runs 18 residues. Germline V gene lookup returns CDR1 SGHAT and CDR2 FQDESV (reference sequence). V was clipped by 1 base and J by 1 base, with 16 bases between them.